Described below is a single TCR beta chain sequence and its context. What this receptor recognizes is not known. No qualities accompany the bases; no much larger clone lies one base away. The CDR3 regions of human TCRbeta chains were subjected to immunosequencing. In the authors' own workflow: TCRs in the repertoires were compared against a reference library of SARS-CoV-2-specific TCRs that had been generated with the MIRA antigen-specificity platform. Breadth was defined as the fraction of unique TCRs that were SARS-CoV-2-associated, and depth was defined as the fraction of total T cells that were SARS-CoV-2-associated. Using the MIRA data, every spike-specific TCR was mapped to the spike region that the TCR reacted to and assigned to either a CD4 or a CD8 class. Log10-transformed breadth and depth values were compared by one-way ANOVA with Sidak's multiple comparisons tests. TCRdb's version of the immuneACCESS table is confined to in-frame rearrangements and falls short of the full clone set. An unresolved V gene accounts for under half of the shortfall where checked; the remainder is of unknown origin. The V and J calls and clone size were taken over from that table, and D and trimming were inferred from the DNA. This sample comprises 90,000 to 120,000 clones, approximately 89% of them detected only once. About 20% of the sample comes from the top ten.

This specimen belongs to a study of T cell responses to AZD1222 COVID-19 vaccine (dated by TCRdb to about 2021). For the wider study: AZD1222 recipients whose second dose came at about 4 weeks and those whose second dose came at about 12 weeks were combined into one group, since spike-specific TCR depth and breadth did not differ between the two schedules. Enrollment into the trials was organized by age into subgroups of 18-55, 56-69 and 70-plus years, and those subgroups contained roughly 150, 30 and 60 TCR-sequenced participants, respectively. A total of under 250 trial participants underwent TCR sequencing, of whom about 200 had received two doses of AZD1222 and 26 had received two doses of the MenACWY control vaccine. Points the paper makes about the study in general: Participants were mostly white British, with more females than males. The authors suggested clonal diversity may have been underestimated. The 56-69-year group was small, and its depth increase did not reach significance, likely because of low power. Because no day 14 peak-response samples were available, repertoires were characterized only after the peak T cell response. After two AZD1222 doses, spike-specific TCR breadth and depth were significantly higher than at day 0 and than in MenACWY recipients. CD4 TCRs associated with the vaccine covered the entire spike protein, and the dominant responses were in regions 160-218 and 743-854. Conclusions about previously exposed vaccinees are limited, since just 5 to 7 AZD1222 recipients were seropositive for SARS-CoV-2 at baseline. Nearly half of unique spike-specific TCRs reportedly recognized epitopes outside regions mutated in the B.1.351 and B.1.1.7 variants.

Via the germline V gene (reference sequence), CDR1 is SEHNR and CDR2 FQNEAQ. V and J lose 1 base and 6 bases, and a span of 9 bases separates them. The CDR3, from cysteine to phenylalanine, totals 13 residues. Of all the DNA, just the CDR3 is kept, 39 bases in frame from base 1. According to the study, the label for this sample's time point signals: baseline before first vaccination. Samples from vaccinated people were obtained from the UK trials COV001 and COV002, which included a single-blind randomized controlled phase 2/3 trial of AZD1222 (ChAdOx1 nCoV-19) in healthy adults. Trial participant PBMC samples were collected at day 0 and day 28 after the second dose for TCRbeta chain sequencing.

The receptor was isolated from an adult in good health. The specimen comprised peripheral blood, sampled on day 0 of AZD1222 vaccination. Here the chain combines TRBV7-9 and TRBJ1-2; the D gene is possibly TRBD1, with 6 bases matching. CDR3 sequence: CASSLVGGNGYTF. The sequenced DNA is TGTGCCAGCAGCTTAGTAGGGGGAAATGGCTACACCTTC.